The rows below give T cell receptor beta chains drawn from one sample of a study of shared clonotypes between healthy human individuals. Sequencing was performed with immunoSEQ multiplex PCR; in TCRdb, only in-frame clones are kept and a portion is missing. The sample has 190,000 or so clones, about 66% seen once. Sequencing was done on a sample of memory CD4+ T cells sorted from blood. The receptors shown here come from a man aged 30-40 years in good health. Each CDR3 is given with its conserved first and last residue. A D gene is named only where the DNA matches it firmly. For some rows the clone size is stated as once, few or many, or as a class when expanded; others skip it.

v_gene: TRBV10-1
d_gene: TRBD2
abundance: .
j_gene: TRBJ2-1
CDR3nt: TGCGCCAGCAGTGAGAGTACTAGCGGGAGATGGGAGCAGTTCTTC
CDR3aa: CASSESTSGRWEQFF

v_gene: TRBV21-1
d_gene: .
abundance: few
j_gene: TRBJ2-7
CDR3nt: TGTGCCAGCCCCACCGCCGGGGACGAGCAGTACTTC
CDR3aa: CASPTAGDEQYF

v_gene: TRBV6-5
d_gene: TRBD1
abundance: .
j_gene: TRBJ2-7
CDR3nt: TGTGCCAGCAAGGGGGCCTCCTACGAGCAGTACTTC
CDR3aa: CASKGASYEQYF

v_gene: TRBV5-1
d_gene: TRBD1
abundance: .
j_gene: TRBJ1-2
CDR3nt: TGCGCCAGCAGCTTGGGACAGGGTCTGTCCACCTTC
CDR3aa: CASSLGQGLSTF

v_gene: TRBV11-2
d_gene: TRBD1
abundance: .
j_gene: TRBJ2-2
CDR3nt: TGTGCCAGCCTCCAGGGGGTCGTTAGCGGGGAGCTGTTTTTT
CDR3aa: CASLQGVVSGELFF

v_gene: TRBV6-6
d_gene: TRBD1
abundance: .
j_gene: TRBJ2-1
CDR3nt: TGTGCCAGCAGCGCTTCCGGGACAGGGAACTCTGAGCAGTTCTTC
CDR3aa: CASSASGTGNSEQFF

v_gene: TRBV2
d_gene: TRBD1
abundance: .
j_gene: TRBJ1-4
CDR3nt: TGTGCCAGCCAAAAAAACAGGGGGGGTGAGGAAAAACTGTTTTTT
CDR3aa: CASQKNRGGEEKLFF

v_gene: TRBV19
d_gene: .
abundance: .
j_gene: TRBJ2-2
CDR3nt: TGTGCCACAGCGAGCACGAACACCGGGGAGCTGTTTTTT
CDR3aa: CATASTNTGELFF

v_gene: TRBV28
d_gene: TRBD2
abundance: .
j_gene: TRBJ2-7
CDR3nt: TGTGCCAGCAGTTTTCTAGCGGGAGCTCCACGCGAGCAGTACTTC
CDR3aa: CASSFLAGAPREQYF

v_gene: TRBV19
d_gene: .
abundance: .
j_gene: TRBJ2-3
CDR3nt: TGTGCCAGTAGCGGTAGCCGAACAGATACGCAGTATTTT
CDR3aa: CASSGSRTDTQYF

v_gene: TRBV6-6
d_gene: TRBD1
abundance: .
j_gene: TRBJ2-4
CDR3nt: TGTGCCAGCAGTTACTCAGGGGGCCAAAACATTCAGTACTTC
CDR3aa: CASSYSGGQNIQYF

v_gene: TRBV5-4
d_gene: .
abundance: .
j_gene: TRBJ2-2
CDR3nt: TGTGCCAGCAGCCACAGGGCGAACACCGGGGAGCTGTTTTTT
CDR3aa: CASSHRANTGELFF

v_gene: TRBV9
d_gene: .
abundance: .
j_gene: TRBJ2-3
CDR3nt: TGTGCCAGCAGCGAGAATCAATATACGCAGTATTTT
CDR3aa: CASSENQYTQYF

v_gene: TRBV6-5
d_gene: .
abundance: .
j_gene: TRBJ1-5
CDR3nt: TGTGCCAGCAAGGAGGGGAATCAGCCCCAGCATTTT
CDR3aa: CASKEGNQPQHF

v_gene: TRBV6-4
d_gene: .
abundance: few
j_gene: TRBJ2-1
CDR3nt: TGTGCCAGCAGTGCCCAGGGCCGGGAAGGGCAGTTCTTC
CDR3aa: CASSAQGREGQFF

v_gene: TRBV19
d_gene: .
abundance: .
j_gene: TRBJ1-1
CDR3nt: TGTGCCAGTAGTATGGCTATAGGGACTGAAGCTTTCTTT
CDR3aa: CASSMAIGTEAFF

v_gene: TRBV28
d_gene: .
abundance: .
j_gene: TRBJ2-2
CDR3nt: TGTGCCAGCACTGGGGCGACGGGGGAGCTGTTTTTT
CDR3aa: CASTGATGELFF

v_gene: TRBV5-8
d_gene: TRBD2
abundance: .
j_gene: TRBJ2-3
CDR3nt: TGTGCCAGCAGCCCGGGGAGGGGCCAACGAACGCAGTATTTT
CDR3aa: CASSPGRGQRTQYF

v_gene: TRBV15
d_gene: .
abundance: few
j_gene: TRBJ2-6
CDR3nt: TGTGCCACCAGCATAGGTCAGATCTCTGGGGCCAACGTCCTGACTTTC
CDR3aa: CATSIGQISGANVLTF

v_gene: TRBV28
d_gene: TRBD2
abundance: .
j_gene: TRBJ2-5
CDR3nt: TGTGCCACCCGGGGTAGCGGGAGTGGAGAGACCCAGTACTTC
CDR3aa: CATRGSGSGETQYF

v_gene: TRBV6-6
d_gene: .
abundance: .
j_gene: TRBJ2-2
CDR3nt: TGTGCCAGCAGTTCAGCCCGGGACTCGGGCAACGGGGAGCTGTTTTTT
CDR3aa: CASSSARDSGNGELFF

v_gene: TRBV7-2
d_gene: .
abundance: .
j_gene: TRBJ1-2
CDR3nt: TGTGCCAGCAGCCGAAGGGAAGAAAGCTATGGCTACACCTTC
CDR3aa: CASSRREESYGYTF

v_gene: TRBV28
d_gene: TRBD1
abundance: .
j_gene: TRBJ1-2
CDR3nt: TGTGCCAGCAGCCGCGGACAGGCTTATGGCTACACCTTC
CDR3aa: CASSRGQAYGYTF

v_gene: TRBV5-1
d_gene: .
abundance: .
j_gene: TRBJ2-7
CDR3nt: TGCGCCAGCAGCTTGGCCGAAGGAGATCCCACTTACGAGCAGTACTTC
CDR3aa: CASSLAEGDPTYEQYF

v_gene: TRBV27
d_gene: .
abundance: few
j_gene: TRBJ1-2
CDR3nt: TGTGCCAGCAGTACGGACAACTATGGCTACACCTTC
CDR3aa: CASSTDNYGYTF

v_gene: TRBV2
d_gene: .
abundance: .
j_gene: TRBJ2-7
CDR3nt: TGTGCCAGCAGTGAGCAGGGGTCCTACGAGCAGTACTTC
CDR3aa: CASSEQGSYEQYF

v_gene: TRBV2
d_gene: .
abundance: .
j_gene: TRBJ2-1
CDR3nt: TGTGCCAGGGCGAACTCGGGCAATGAGCAGTTCTTC
CDR3aa: CARANSGNEQFF

v_gene: TRBV4-2
d_gene: .
abundance: .
j_gene: TRBJ2-3
CDR3nt: TGTGCCAGCAGCCAGGAAACGGGAGAGGGTACGCAGTATTTT
CDR3aa: CASSQETGEGTQYF

v_gene: TRBV10-3
d_gene: .
abundance: .
j_gene: TRBJ2-1
CDR3nt: TGTGCCATCAGTGAGTTAAGGGGGAGGGATGAGCAGTTCTTC
CDR3aa: CAISELRGRDEQFF